This record concerns one TCR beta chain sequence. A much larger clone sits a single nucleotide away, making a read error possible. The CDR3 has 15 residues. V was cut by 4 bases and J by 6 bases, with 16 bases left in between. Germline CDR1 is PRHDT and CDR2 is FYEKMQ (reference sequence). The data belong to a study of tumor and adjacent non-tumor tissue in lung cancer. No cell sorting was done before RNA was extracted from the tissue. A modified ARM-PCR protocol with three rounds of nested PCR amplified TCRbeta. TCRdb processed the multiplex PCR reads anew with MiXCR; each CDR3 protein has one entry. The sample shows around 70,000 distinct CDR3 sequences, approximately 73% of them seen only once.

The V gene is TRBV13, the J gene TRBJ2-1, with D tentatively TRBD2 (6 bases). This clonotype was obtained from a man in his 60s with non-small cell lung cancer. What was sequenced was lung tumor tissue. CDR3 amino acids: CASSSPTRGANEQFF. The CDR3, as DNA: TGTGCCAGCAGCTCCCCGACTAGAGGGGCCAATGAGCAGTTCTTC.